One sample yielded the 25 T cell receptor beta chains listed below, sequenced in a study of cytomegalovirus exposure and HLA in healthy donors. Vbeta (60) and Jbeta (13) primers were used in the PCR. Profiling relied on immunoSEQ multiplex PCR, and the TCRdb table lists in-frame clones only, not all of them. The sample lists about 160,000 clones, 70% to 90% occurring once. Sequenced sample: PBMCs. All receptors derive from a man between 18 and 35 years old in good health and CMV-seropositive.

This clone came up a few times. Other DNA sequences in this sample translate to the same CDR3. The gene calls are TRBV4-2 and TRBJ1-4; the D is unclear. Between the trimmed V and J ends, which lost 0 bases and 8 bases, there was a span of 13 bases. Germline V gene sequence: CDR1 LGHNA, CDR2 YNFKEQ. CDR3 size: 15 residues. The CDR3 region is CASSQDLVWSEKLFF. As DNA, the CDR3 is TGTGCCAGCAGCCAAGATCTCGTGTGGAGCGAAAAACTGTTTTTT.

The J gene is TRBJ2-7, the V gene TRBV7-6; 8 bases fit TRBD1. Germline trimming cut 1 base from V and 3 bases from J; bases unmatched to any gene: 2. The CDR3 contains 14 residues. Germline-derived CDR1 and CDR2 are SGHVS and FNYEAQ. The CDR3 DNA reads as TGTGCCAGCAGCTTAGGGACAGGGATCTACGAGCAGTACTTC. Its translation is CASSLGTGIYEQYF.

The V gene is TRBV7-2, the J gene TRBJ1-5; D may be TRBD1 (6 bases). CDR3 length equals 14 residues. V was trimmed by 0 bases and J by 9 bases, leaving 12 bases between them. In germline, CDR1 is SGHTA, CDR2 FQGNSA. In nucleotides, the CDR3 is TGTGCCAGCAGCTTAGCGACAGGAGGAACGCCCCAGCATTTT. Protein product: CASSLATGGTPQHF.

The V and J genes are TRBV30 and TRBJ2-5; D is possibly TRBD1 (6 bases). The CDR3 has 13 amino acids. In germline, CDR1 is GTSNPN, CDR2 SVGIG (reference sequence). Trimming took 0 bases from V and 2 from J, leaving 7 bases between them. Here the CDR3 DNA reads TGTGCCTGGAGTGTCGGGACACAAGAGACCCAGTACTTC. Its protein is CAWSVGTQETQYF. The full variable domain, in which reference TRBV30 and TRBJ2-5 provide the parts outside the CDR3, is SQTIHQWPATLVQPVGSPLSLECTVEGTSNPNLYWYRQAAGRGLQLLFYSVGIGQISSEVPQNLSASRPQDRQFILSSKKLLLSDSGFYLCAWSVGTQETQYFGPGTRLLVL.

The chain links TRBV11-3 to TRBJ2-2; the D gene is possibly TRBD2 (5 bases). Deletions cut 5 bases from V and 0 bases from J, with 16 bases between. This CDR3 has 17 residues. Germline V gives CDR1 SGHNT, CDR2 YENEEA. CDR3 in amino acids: CASSPRGSAANTGELFF. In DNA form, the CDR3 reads TGTGCCAGCAGCCCGAGAGGATCAGCGGCGAACACCGGGGAGCTGTTTTTT.

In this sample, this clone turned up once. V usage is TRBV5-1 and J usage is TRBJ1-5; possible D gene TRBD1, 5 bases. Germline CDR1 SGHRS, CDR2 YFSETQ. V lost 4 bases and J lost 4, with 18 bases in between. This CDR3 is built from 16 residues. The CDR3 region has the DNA TGCGCCAGCAGCCCGGACGGGGGACTCTTTAATCAGCCCCAGCATTTT. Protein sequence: CASSPDGGLFNQPQHF.

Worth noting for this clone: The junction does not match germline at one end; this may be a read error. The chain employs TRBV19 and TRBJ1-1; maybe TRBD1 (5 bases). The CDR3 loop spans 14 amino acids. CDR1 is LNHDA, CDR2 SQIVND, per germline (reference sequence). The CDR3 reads CASSKEGLNTKAFF. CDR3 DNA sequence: TGTGCCAGTAGTAAGGAGGGGTTGAACACTAAAGCTTTCTTT.

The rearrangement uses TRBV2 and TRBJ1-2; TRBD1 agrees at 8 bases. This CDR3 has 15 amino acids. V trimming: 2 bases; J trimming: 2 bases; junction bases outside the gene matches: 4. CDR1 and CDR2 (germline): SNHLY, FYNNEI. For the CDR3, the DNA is TGTGCCAGCAGTGAACTGAGGACAGGGAACTATGGCTACACCTTC. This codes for CASSELRTGNYGYTF. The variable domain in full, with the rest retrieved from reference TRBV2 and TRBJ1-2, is EPEVTQTPSHQVTQMGQEVILRCVPISNHLYFYWYRQILGQKVEFLVSFYNNEISEKSEIFDDQFSVERPDGSNFTLKIRSTKLEDSAMYFCASSELRTGNYGYTFGSGTRLTVV.

The CDR3: CASSSGSSNSPLHF. CDR3 DNA sequence: TGTGCCAGCAGTTCGGGATCTTCTAATTCACCCCTCCACTTT. The genes are TRBV27 and TRBJ1-6; D uncertain. Trimming shortened V by 4 bases and J by 6 bases, and 10 bases separated the two germline ends. The CDR3 contains 14 residues. Germline V gene lookup returns CDR1 MNHEY and CDR2 SMNVEV (reference sequence).

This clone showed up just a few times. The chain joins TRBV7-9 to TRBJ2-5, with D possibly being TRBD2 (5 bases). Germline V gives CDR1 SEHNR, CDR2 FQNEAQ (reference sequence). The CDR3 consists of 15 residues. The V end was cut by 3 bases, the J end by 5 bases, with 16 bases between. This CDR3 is CASSFPGVDRETQYF. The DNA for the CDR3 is TGTGCCAGCAGCTTTCCCGGGGTAGATAGGGAGACCCAGTACTTC.

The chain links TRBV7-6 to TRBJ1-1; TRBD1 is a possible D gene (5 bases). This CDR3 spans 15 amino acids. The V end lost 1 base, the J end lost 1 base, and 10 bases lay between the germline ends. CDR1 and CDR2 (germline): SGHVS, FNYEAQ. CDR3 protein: CASSLDAQGNTEAFF. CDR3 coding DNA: TGTGCCAGCAGCTTAGACGCGCAGGGGAACACTGAAGCTTTCTTT. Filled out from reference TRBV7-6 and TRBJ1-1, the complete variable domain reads GAGVSQSPRYKVTKRGQDVALRCDPISGHVSLYWYRQALGQGPEFLTYFNYEAQQDKSGLPNDRFSAERPEGSISTLTIQRTEQRDSAMYRCASSLDAQGNTEAFFGQGTRLTVV.

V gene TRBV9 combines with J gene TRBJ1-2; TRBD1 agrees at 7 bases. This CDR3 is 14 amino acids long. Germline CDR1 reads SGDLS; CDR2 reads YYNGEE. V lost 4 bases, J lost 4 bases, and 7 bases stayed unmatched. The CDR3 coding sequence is TGTGCCAGCAGCCCTCTCGGGACAGTCTATGGCTACACCTTC. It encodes CASSPLGTVYGYTF.

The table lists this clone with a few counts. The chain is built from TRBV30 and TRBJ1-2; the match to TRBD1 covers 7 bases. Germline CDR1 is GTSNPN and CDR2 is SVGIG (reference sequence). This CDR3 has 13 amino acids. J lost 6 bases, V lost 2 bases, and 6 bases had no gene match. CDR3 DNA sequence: TGTGCCTGGAGTCTGCAGGGGGGCGATGGCTACACCTTC. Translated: CAWSLQGGDGYTF.

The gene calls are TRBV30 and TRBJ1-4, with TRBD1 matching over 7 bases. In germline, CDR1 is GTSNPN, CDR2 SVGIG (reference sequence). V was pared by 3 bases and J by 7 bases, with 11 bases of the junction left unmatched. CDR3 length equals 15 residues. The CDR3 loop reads CAWSGRDREPEKLFF. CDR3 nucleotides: TGTGCCTGGAGCGGGAGGGACAGAGAGCCTGAAAAACTGTTTTTT.

CDR3 sequence: CASGLFTEATNEKLFF. As DNA, the CDR3 is TGTGCTAGTGGTTTGTTCACAGAAGCAACTAATGAAAAACTGTTTTTT. The genes are TRBV12-5 and TRBJ1-4, with unresolved D. CDR3 length equals 16 residues. Germline CDR1 reads LGHNT; CDR2 reads FRNRAP. Trimming took 2 bases from V and 0 from J, leaving 10 bases between them.

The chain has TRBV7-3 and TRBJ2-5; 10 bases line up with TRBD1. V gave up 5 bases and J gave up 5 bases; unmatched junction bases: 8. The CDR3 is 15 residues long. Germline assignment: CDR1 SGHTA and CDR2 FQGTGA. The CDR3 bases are TGTGCCAGCAGCATCGGGACAGGGGTTGTGGAGACCCAGTACTTC. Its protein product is CASSIGTGVVETQYF.

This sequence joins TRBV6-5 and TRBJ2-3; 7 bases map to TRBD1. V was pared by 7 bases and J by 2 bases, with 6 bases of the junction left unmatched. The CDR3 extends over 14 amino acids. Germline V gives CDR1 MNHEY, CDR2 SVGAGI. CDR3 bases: TGTGCCAGCATGCAGGGGGACCTCACAGATACGCAGTATTTT. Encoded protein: CASMQGDLTDTQYF.

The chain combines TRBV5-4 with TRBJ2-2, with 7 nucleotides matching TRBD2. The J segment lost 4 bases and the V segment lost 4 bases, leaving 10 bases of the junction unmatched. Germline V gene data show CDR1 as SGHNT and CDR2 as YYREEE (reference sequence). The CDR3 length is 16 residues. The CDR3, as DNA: TGTGCCAGCAGCCCGGCGGGGGTCGAGGGCACCGGGGAGCTGTTTTTT. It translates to CASSPAGVEGTGELFF.

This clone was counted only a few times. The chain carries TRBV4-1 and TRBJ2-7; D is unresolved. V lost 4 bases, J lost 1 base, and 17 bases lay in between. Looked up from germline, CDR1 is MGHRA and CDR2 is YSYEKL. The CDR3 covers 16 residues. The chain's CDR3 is CASSPNELVRSYEQYF. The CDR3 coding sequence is TGCGCCAGCAGCCCAAATGAGTTGGTCCGTTCCTACGAGCAGTACTTC.

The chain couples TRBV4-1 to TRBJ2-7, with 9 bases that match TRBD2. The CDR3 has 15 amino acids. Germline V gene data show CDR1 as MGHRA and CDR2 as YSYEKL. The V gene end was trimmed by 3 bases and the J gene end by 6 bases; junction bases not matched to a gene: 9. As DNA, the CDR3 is TGCGCCAGCAGCCAGCCTAGCGGGGCCCCGGCCGAGCAGTACTTC. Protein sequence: CASSQPSGAPAEQYF.

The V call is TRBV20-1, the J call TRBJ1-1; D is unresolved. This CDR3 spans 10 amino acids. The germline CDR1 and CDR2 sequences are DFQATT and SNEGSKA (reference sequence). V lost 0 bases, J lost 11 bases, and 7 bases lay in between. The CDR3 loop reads CSAREPKAFF. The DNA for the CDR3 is TGCAGTGCTAGAGAACCTAAGGCTTTCTTT.

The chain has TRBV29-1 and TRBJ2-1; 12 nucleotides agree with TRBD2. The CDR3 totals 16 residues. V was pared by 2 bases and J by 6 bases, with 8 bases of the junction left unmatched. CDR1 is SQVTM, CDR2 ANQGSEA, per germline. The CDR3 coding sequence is TGCAGCGTTGAAAGGTCAGGACTAGCGGGGTTCAATGAGCAGTTCTTC. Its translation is CSVERSGLAGFNEQFF.

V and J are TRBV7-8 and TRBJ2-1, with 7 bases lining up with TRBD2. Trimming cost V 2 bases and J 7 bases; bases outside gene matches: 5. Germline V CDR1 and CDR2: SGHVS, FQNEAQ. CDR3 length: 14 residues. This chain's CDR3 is CASSLWGGWNEQFF. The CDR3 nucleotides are TGTGCCAGCAGCTTATGGGGGGGGTGGAATGAGCAGTTCTTC.

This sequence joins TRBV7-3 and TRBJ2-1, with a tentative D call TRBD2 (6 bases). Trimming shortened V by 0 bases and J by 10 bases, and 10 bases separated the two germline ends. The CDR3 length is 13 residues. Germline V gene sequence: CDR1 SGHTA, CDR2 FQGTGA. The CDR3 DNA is TGTGCCAGCAGCTTAACGGATAGCGGAGAGCAGTTCTTC. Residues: CASSLTDSGEQFF.

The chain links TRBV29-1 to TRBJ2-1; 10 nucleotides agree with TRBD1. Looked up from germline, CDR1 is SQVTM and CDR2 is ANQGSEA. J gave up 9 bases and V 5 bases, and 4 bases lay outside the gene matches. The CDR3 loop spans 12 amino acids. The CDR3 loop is CSVRQGAGEQFF. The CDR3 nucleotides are TGCAGCGTTCGACAGGGGGCGGGTGAGCAGTTCTTC.